This T cell receptor (beta chain) originates from a study of T cell responses to AZD1222 COVID-19 vaccine. Sequenced by immunoSEQ multiplex PCR; TCRdb stores in-frame clones only, minus some. The top ten hold around 15% of the sample, which has around 160,000 clones, about nine tenths seen once. This TCR was recovered from an adult in good health. The sequences come from peripheral blood, collected on day 0 of AZD1222 vaccination.

CDR3 DNA: TGTGCCAGCAGCCCCTGGGCATCCTACGAGCAGTACTTC. Amino acid sequence: CASSPWASYEQYF. The chain uses TRBV11-2 and TRBJ2-7, with D hard to call. This CDR3 region has 13 residues. Trimming cost V 5 bases and J 1 base, with 9 bases left between them. Germline CDR1 and CDR2: SGHAT and FQNNGV.